Shown below are 12 T cell receptor beta chains from a single sample sequenced in a study of CD4 T cells in relation to SARS-CoV-2 and coronaviruses. Sequencing used immunoSEQ multiplex PCR; TCRdb keeps in-frame clones, though not all of them. The data contain 15,000 to 25,000 clones, just over 75% of them singletons. The antigens these receptors bind are not known. Before the COVID-19 pandemic, during about 2010-2018, CD4+ T cells were taken from unexposed donors. After roughly 9 days of culture, CD4+ T cells were isolated. The sequenced sample was CD4+ T cells from PBMCs, cultured in vitro. The receptors here all came from a human donor in good health.

V is TRBV5-1 and J is TRBJ2-5; TRBD2 matches 10 bases. Germline V gives CDR1 SGHRS, CDR2 YFSETQ. The ends lost 5 bases at V and 2 bases at J; junction bases unmatched: 15. This CDR3 contains 18 residues. CDR3 bases: TGCGCCAGCAGGCCGGGAGCGGGAGGGCCTAGAAAACAAGAGACCCAGTACTTC. Its protein is CASRPGAGGPRKQETQYF.

The V and J genes are TRBV6-5 and TRBJ1-1, with a possible D match to TRBD1 (5 bases). Trimming took off 8 bases at V and 0 bases at J, with 16 bases between the two ends. The CDR3 consists of 15 residues. Germline V gene data show CDR1 as MNHEY and CDR2 as SVGAGI. This CDR3 reads CASRGTEGMNTEAFF. The CDR3 region has the DNA TGTGCCAGCCGGGGGACGGAGGGCATGAACACTGAAGCTTTCTTT.

The CDR3 coding sequence is TGTGCCAGCAGTCCTTTTGGGACTATATCCTACGAGCAGTACTTC. Encoded protein: CASSPFGTISYEQYF. The gene calls are TRBV7-2 and TRBJ2-7; 7 nucleotides align to TRBD2. Germline loops: CDR1 SGHTA, CDR2 FQGNSA. There are 15 residues in the CDR3. The ends lost 6 bases at V and 1 base at J; junction bases unmatched: 9. Together with reference TRBV7-2 and TRBJ2-7, the CDR3 gives the full variable domain: GAGVSQSPSNKVTEKGKDVELRCDPISGHTALYWYRQSLGQGLEFLIYFQGNSAPDKSGLPSDRFSAERTGGSVSTLTIQRTQQEDSAVYLCASSPFGTISYEQYFGPGTRLTVT.

This chain connects TRBV6-2 or TRBV6-3 to TRBJ2-3; maybe TRBD1 (6 bases). This CDR3 region has 12 residues. The germline V and J ends were trimmed by 4 bases and 7 bases, with 9 bases remaining between them. Germline V gives CDR1 MNHEY, CDR2 SVGEGT. CDR3 sequence: CASSLQGNTQYF. The CDR3 DNA sequence: TGTGCCAGCAGTTTACAGGGAAATACGCAGTATTTT.

V and J are TRBV19 and TRBJ2-6; D gene unclear. V was pared by 5 bases and J by 2 bases, with 7 bases between. This CDR3 region has 14 residues. Per germline, CDR1 LNHDA and CDR2 SQIVND (reference sequence). CDR3 residues: CASSLFTGANVLTF. The DNA of the CDR3 is TGTGCCAGTAGTCTCTTTACTGGGGCCAACGTCCTGACTTTC.

The chain combines TRBV3-1 (or the pseudogene TRBV3-2) with TRBJ2-3; 8 bases map to TRBD2. The trim removed 4 bases at V and 6 bases at J, leaving 15 bases unmatched. The CDR3 contains 17 residues. In germline, CDR1 is LGHDT, CDR2 YNNKEL (reference sequence). CDR3 DNA: TGTGCCAGCAGCCCCCCCTTTGGGGGGACTAGGCCGGATACGCAGTATTTT. Its translation: CASSPPFGGTRPDTQYF.

The V call is TRBV7-2, the J call TRBJ2-6; TRBD1 is a possible D gene (5 bases). The CDR3 length is 17 residues. Germline CDR1 is SGHTA and CDR2 is FQGNSA. The germline V and J ends were trimmed by 2 bases and 0 bases, with 11 bases remaining between them. The CDR3, as DNA: TGTGCCAGCAGCTTATGGGGCAGTCGCTCTGGGGCCAACGTCCTGACTTTC. This gives the protein CASSLWGSRSGANVLTF.

V and J are TRBV2 and TRBJ2-3; maybe TRBD2 (6 bases). Germline CDR1 is SNHLY and CDR2 is FYNNEI. The CDR3 sequence is 18 residues long. The V gene lost 5 bases and the J gene lost 7 bases, with 28 bases spanning the gap. The DNA for the CDR3 is TGTGCCAGCAGTAGTAGTCGGGGGACCTCGCAGCCCTACTATACGCAGTATTTT. Residues: CASSSSRGTSQPYYTQYF.

The V and J genes are TRBV18 and TRBJ1-4; D remains ambiguous. V was trimmed by 3 bases and J by 5 bases, leaving 4 bases between them. The CDR3 has 12 residues. Germline V gene lookup returns CDR1 KGHSH and CDR2 LQKENI. This CDR3 reads CASSPANEKLFF. DNA of the CDR3: TGTGCCAGCTCACCTGCAAATGAAAAACTGTTTTTT.

The rearrangement uses TRBV2 and TRBJ1-4; TRBD1 matches 10 bases. This CDR3 is 20 amino acids long. The germline gives CDR1 SNHLY, CDR2 FYNNEI. Losses at the gene ends were 0 bases for V and 0 bases for J; bases not matched to a gene: 10. The CDR3 protein is CASSEARLDRGWSTNEKLFF. CDR3 sequence (DNA): TGTGCCAGCAGTGAAGCCCGCCTGGACAGGGGGTGGTCAACTAATGAAAAACTGTTTTTT.

This clone was detected only once. This chain uses TRBV9 with TRBJ1-4; D call uncertain. The CDR3 is 14 residues long. Germline CDR1 reads SGDLS; CDR2 reads YYNGEE. V was clipped by 0 bases and J by 8 bases, with 11 bases between them. CDR3 sequence (DNA): TGTGCCAGCAGCGTAGCGGGAACAGACGAAAAACTGTTTTTT. Encoded protein: CASSVAGTDEKLFF.

This clone was recorded a few times. The chain is built from TRBV27 and TRBJ1-2; D not resolved. The CDR3 extends over 14 amino acids. The ends were cut back, 6 bases at V and 0 bases at J, with 11 bases in the middle. Per germline, CDR1 MNHEY and CDR2 SMNVEV (reference sequence). The CDR3 DNA reads as TGTGCCAGCAGGCCCCCTGGGTCTAACTATGGCTACACCTTC. Translating it yields CASRPPGSNYGYTF.